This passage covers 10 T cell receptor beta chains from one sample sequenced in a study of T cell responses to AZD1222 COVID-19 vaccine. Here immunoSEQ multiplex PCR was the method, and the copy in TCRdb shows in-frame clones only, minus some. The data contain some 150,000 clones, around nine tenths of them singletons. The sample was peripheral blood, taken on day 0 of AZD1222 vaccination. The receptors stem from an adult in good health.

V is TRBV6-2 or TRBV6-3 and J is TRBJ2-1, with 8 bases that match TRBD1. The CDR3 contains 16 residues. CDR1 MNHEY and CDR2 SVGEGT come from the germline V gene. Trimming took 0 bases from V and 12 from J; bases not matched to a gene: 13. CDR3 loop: CASSYSPLTGDGRQFF. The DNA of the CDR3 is TGTGCCAGCAGTTACTCCCCCCTGACAGGGGATGGGCGGCAGTTCTTC.

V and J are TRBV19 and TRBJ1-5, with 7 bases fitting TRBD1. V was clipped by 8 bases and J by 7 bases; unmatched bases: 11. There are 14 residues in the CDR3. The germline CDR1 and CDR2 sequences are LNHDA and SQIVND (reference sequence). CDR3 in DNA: TGTGCCAGTTTAGCGGAGGGGGCAAGACAGCCCCAGCATTTT. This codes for CASLAEGARQPQHF.

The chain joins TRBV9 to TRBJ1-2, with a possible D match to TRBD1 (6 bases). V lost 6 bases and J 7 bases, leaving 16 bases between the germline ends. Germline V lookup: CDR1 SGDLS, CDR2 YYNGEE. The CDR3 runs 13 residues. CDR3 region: CASTRGGAGGYTF. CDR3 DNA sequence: TGTGCCAGCACTCGCGGGGGGGCCGGTGGCTACACCTTC. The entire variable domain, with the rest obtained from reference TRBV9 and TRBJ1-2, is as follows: DSGVTQTPKHLITATGQRVTLRCSPRSGDLSVYWYQQSLDQGLQFLIQYYNGEERAKGNILERFSAQQFPDLHSELNLSSLELGDSALYFCASTRGGAGGYTFGSGTRLTVV.

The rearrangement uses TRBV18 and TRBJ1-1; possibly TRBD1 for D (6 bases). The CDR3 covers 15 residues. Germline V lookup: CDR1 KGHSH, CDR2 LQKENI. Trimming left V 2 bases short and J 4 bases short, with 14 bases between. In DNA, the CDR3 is TGTGCCAGCTCACCAGGCGACAGGCAAGTCACTGAAGCTTTCTTT. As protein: CASSPGDRQVTEAFF.

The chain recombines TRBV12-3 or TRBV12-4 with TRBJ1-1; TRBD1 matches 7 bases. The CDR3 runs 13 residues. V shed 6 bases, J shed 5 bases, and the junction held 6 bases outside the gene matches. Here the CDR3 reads CASSGTAGTEAFF. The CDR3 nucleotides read TGTGCCAGCAGCGGGACAGCGGGAACTGAAGCTTTCTTT.

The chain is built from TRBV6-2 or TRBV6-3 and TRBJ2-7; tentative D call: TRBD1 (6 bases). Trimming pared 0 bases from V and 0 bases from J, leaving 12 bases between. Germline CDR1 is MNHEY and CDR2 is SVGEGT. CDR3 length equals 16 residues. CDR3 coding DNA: TGTGCCAGCAGTTACTCGATCGGGGACATCTCCTACGAGCAGTACTTC. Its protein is CASSYSIGDISYEQYF.

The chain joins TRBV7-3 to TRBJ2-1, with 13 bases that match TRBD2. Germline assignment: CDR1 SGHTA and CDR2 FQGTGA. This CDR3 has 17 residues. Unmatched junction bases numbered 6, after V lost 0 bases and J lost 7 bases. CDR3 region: CASSLTPPTSGRNEQFF. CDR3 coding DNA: TGTGCCAGCAGCTTAACCCCCCCGACTAGCGGGAGGAATGAGCAGTTCTTC.

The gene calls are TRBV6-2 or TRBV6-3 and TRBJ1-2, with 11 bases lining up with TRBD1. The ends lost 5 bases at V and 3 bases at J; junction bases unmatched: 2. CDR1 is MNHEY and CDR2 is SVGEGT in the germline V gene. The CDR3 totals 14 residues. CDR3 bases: TGTGCCAGCAGTCGGACAGGGGGCGACTATGGCTACACCTTC. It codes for CASSRTGGDYGYTF.

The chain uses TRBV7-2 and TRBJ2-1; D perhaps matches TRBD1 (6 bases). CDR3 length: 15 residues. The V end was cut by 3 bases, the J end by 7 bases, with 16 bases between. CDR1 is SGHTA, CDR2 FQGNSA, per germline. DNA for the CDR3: TGTGCCAGCAGCTTGTTCCGACAGGAAATAAATGAGCAGTTCTTC. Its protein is CASSLFRQEINEQFF.

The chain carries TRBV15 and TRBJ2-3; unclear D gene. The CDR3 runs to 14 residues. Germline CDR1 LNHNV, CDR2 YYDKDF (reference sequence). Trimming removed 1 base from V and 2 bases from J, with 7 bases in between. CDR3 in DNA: TGTGCCACCAGCAGAGTTACATACACAGATACGCAGTATTTT. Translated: CATSRVTYTDTQYF.